This T cell receptor (beta chain) emerged from a study of post-analysis software for immune sequencing data. Points from the study as a whole: Five TRBV segments, TRBV5-6, TRBV5-1 and TRBV20-1 among them, were found more frequent in patients than controls.

On this clonotype: Its antigen is unknown.

The CDR3 covers 16 residues. Germline trimming cut 0 bases from V and 2 bases from J; bases unmatched to any gene: 8. Looked up from germline, CDR1 is DFQATT and CDR2 is SNEGSKA (reference sequence). Unique molecular identifiers were built into the TCR beta cDNA libraries. TCRdb itself ran the PCR reads through MiXCR, one entry per CDR3 protein. The repertoire holds about 540,000 distinct CDR3 sequences, with around 34% as singletons. The TCR originated in a girl between 2 and 17 years old with multiple sclerosis. This chain joins TRBV20-1 and TRBJ2-3; 7 nucleotides agree with TRBD2. The sequencing input was blood. CDR3 bases: TGCAGTGCTAGAGATTGGGCTAGCGGAAACACAGATACGCAGTATTTT. It translates to CSARDWASGNTDTQYF.